The sequence of this T cell receptor beta chain was determined in a study of blood T cells in healthy people across ages (dated by TCRdb to the mid-2010s). Regarding the research as a whole: Template switching captured roughly one uniquely barcoded TCR beta cDNA molecule per two T cells in model experiments. The study measured age-related changes in TCR beta repertoire diversity using deep sequencing normalized with unique cDNA molecular identifiers. The donors were split into four age groups: young (average 16 years), middle-aged (39), aged (about 56) and long-lived (under 85). To avoid experimental bias, donors of different ages were randomly spread across the sequencing lanes. The study analyzed two additional independent replicas of 1 million unique cDNA reads from the same blood draw for two donors, one aged 18 to 30 and one aged 80 or older. The paper's findings and limits, for the study overall: Total diversity estimates from one million sequenced T cells were considered lower bounds and underestimates. The percentage of naive T cells measured by flow cytometry correlated strongly with observed TCR beta diversity. Donor CMV infection status was unknown, potentially confounding age-related changes in expanded clonotypes. Compared with the aged group, the long-lived group had more naive CD4+ T cells, fewer expanded clones and increased TCR diversity, a pattern suggesting age selection. Since profiling was done on bulk unsorted PBMCs, naive and antigen-experienced compartments could not be conclusively compared. Observed TCR beta diversity per million T cells fell roughly linearly with age, and a significant reduction was already apparent by age around 40.

The donors were roughly 38 Caucasian individuals from Russia, aged 6 to 90 years, who were systemically healthy. Approximately 11 milliliters of peripheral blood were drawn from each donor into EDTA-treated Vacutainer tubes. Ficoll-Paque density-gradient centrifugation was used to isolate PBMCs, with at least 6.5 million per sample. Trizol reagent was used to extract total RNA from the PBMCs, yielding at least 5.5 micrograms per sample. For every donor, flow cytometry on a PBMC aliquot measured the percentage of naive CD45RAhigh/CD27high T cells. Receptor libraries were prepared by 5' RACE. TCRdb lists the instrument as Illumina HiSeq 2500. A second about 7 to 11 cycle PCR used a sample-barcoded 5' primer and a J-beta primer mix. A template-switch 5' adaptor carrying 12 random nucleotides introduced a unique molecular identifier onto each TCR beta cDNA molecule. Each sample yielded at least 2.5 million CDR3-containing paired-end reads. First-strand cDNA was synthesized from all RNA with the Mint cDNA synthesis kit, primed by a TRBC-specific oligonucleotide. All cDNA was treated with uracil-DNA glycosylase and then went through a first 18-cycle PCR with the universal primers M1SS and BC2_uni_R. Under the source paper's analysis protocol: Normalization of each sample was performed by random selection of 1 million high-quality reads, each carrying a distinct molecular identifier. Instead of being binned into consensus sequences, reads with shared molecular identifiers were discarded. MiTCR, with a Q25 quality threshold and the strictest error-elimination algorithm, was used for CDR3 identification, clonotype clustering and error correction. A nonparametric unseen species model using Euler transformation provided a lower-bound estimate of total TCR beta diversity. TCRdb handled the public reads itself, with Q25 trimming in fastp and clone calling in MiXCR, and kept productive beta chains. Each record represents a unique CDR3 protein, reported with the most common genes and DNA among its rows. It is TCRdb's table, rather than the study itself, that gives the V and J calls and clone size. The table for this sample lists some 800,000 distinct CDR3 sequences; roughly 44% of them were counted only once. About 21% of the sample comes from the top ten.

As encoded in the germline V gene, CDR1 is SNHLY while CDR2 is FYNNEI. The CDR3 goes from the cysteine to the phenylalanine over 17 residues. The CDR3 DNA has 51 bases and is translated from base 1. Here V drops 9 bases and J drops 0 bases, and the junction holds 9 bases not matched to any gene. Comment on this clonotype: The specificity of this receptor is unknown. Qualities for individual bases were not recorded, and no much larger clone is one base off.

The sequence came from a man aged 55 to 70 in good health. The chain is assembled from TRBV2 and TRBJ2-6; TRBD2 agrees with 9 junctional bases. The sequencing sample was made of blood. The CDR3 in this case is CASPQGTSSSGANVLTF. The DNA sequence reads TGTGCCAGTCCTCAGGGGACTAGCTCCTCTGGGGCCAACGTCCTGACTTTC.